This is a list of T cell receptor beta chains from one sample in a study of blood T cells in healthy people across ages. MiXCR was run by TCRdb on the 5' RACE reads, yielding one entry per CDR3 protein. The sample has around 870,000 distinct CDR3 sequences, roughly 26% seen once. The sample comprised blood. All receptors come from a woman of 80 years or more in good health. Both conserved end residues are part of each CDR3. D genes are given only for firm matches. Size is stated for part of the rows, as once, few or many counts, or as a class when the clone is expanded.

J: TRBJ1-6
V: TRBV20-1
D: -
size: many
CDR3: CSAPAGGYNSPLHF
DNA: TGCAGTGCTCCGGCGGGAGGGTATAATTCACCCCTCCACTTT

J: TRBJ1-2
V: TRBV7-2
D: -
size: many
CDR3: CASSLTDSGGYTF
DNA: TGTGCCAGCAGCCTAACTGACTCGGGGGGCTACACCTTC

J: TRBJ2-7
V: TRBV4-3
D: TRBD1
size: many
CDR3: CASSQGITGGDRYEQYF
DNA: TGCGCCAGCAGCCAAGGGATCACAGGGGGCGATCGGTACGAGCAGTACTTC

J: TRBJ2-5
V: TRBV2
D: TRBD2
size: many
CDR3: CASLQTSGRFGTQYF
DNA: TGTGCCAGCCTCCAGACTAGCGGGAGATTTGGGACCCAGTACTTC

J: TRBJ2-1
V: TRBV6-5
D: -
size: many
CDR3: CASSYTHYRGGHNEQFF
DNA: TGTGCCAGCAGTTACACCCATTACAGGGGGGGGCACAATGAGCAGTTCTTC

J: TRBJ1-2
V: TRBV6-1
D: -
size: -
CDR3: CASRETNMDGYTF
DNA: TGTGCCAGCAGGGAAACAAACATGGATGGCTACACCTTC

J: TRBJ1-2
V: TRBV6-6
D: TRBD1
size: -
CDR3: CATQDRGLKGYTF
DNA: TGTGCCACCCAGGACAGGGGCTTGAAGGGCTACACCTTC

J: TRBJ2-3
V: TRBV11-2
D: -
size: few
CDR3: CASSIGGRGSTDTQYF
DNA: TGTGCCAGCAGCATAGGGGGCCGGGGGAGCACAGATACGCAGTATTTT

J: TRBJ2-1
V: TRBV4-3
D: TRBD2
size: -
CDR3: CASSQDLASGGRSNEQFF
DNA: TGCGCCAGCAGCCAAGATTTAGCTAGCGGGGGGAGGAGCAATGAGCAGTTCTTC

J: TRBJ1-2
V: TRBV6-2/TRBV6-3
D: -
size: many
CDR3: CASSYSSQHGYTF
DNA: TGTGCCAGCAGTTACTCGAGTCAGCATGGCTACACCTTC

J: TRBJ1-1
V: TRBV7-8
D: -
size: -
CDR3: CASKREGSNTEAFF
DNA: TGTGCCAGCAAGAGAGAAGGGAGCAACACTGAAGCTTTCTTT

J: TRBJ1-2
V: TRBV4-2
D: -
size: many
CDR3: CASSPLGQSNYGYTF
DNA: TGTGCCAGCAGCCCTCTGGGCCAGTCCAACTATGGCTACACCTTC

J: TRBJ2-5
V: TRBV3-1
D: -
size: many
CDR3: CASSRSTLETQYF
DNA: TGTGCCAGCAGCCGATCAACCCTTGAGACCCAGTACTTC

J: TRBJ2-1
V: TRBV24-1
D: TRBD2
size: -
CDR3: CAASLSGGENEQFF
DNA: TGTGCCGCCAGCCTAAGCGGGGGTGAGAATGAGCAGTTCTTC

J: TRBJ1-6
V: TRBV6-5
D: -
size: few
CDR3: CASSSRPAGNSPLHF
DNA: TGTGCCAGCAGCTCCCGGCCAGCGGGGAATTCACCCCTCCACTTT

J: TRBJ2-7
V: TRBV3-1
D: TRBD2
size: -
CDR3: CASSRQAGGIPYEQYF
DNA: TGTGCCAGCAGCCGCCAGGCGGGGGGAATCCCCTACGAGCAGTACTTC

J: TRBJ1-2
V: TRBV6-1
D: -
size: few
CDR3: CASSEISNGYTF
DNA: TGTGCCAGCAGTGAAATCAGCAATGGCTACACCTTC

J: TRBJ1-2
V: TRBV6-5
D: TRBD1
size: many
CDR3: CASRGTGGDVNYGYTF
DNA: TGTGCCAGCAGAGGCACAGGGGGCGATGTCAACTATGGCTACACCTTC

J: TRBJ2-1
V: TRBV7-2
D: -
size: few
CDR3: CASSLLLTMGLNEQFF
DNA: TGTGCCAGCAGCTTACTCCTCACTATGGGCTTAAATGAGCAGTTCTTC

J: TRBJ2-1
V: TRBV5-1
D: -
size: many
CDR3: CASSFISRPGIKAVNEQFF
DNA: TGCGCCAGCAGCTTTATTAGTCGGCCCGGGATTAAAGCGGTGAATGAGCAGTTCTTC